Listed below are T cell receptor beta chains from one sample, sequenced in a study of control samples from healthy donors and cancer patients. Produced via immunoSEQ multiplex PCR; TCRdb's table is partial and in-frame only. The sample lists about 120,000 clones, over 85% occurring once. The sample consisted of blood. These receptors were obtained from a man younger than 45 in good health. Each CDR3 is given with its conserved first and last residue. The order of the fields is clone size, V gene, J gene, D gene, CDR3 protein, CDR3 DNA. The D gene is left open where the match is weak. Clone size is not always given. Where it is, it says once, few, many or a class for expanded clones.

NA	TRBV11-2	TRBJ1-1	NA	CASSLVGKNTEAFF	TGTGCCAGCAGCTTAGTCGGTAAGAACACTGAAGCTTTCTTT
NA	TRBV5-4	TRBJ1-2	NA	CASSLLVNYGYTF	TGTGCCAGCAGCTTGCTAGTTAACTATGGCTACACCTTC
NA	TRBV13	TRBJ2-7	TRBD2	CASSGRLAGGAEQYF	TGTGCCAGCAGCGGCAGACTAGCGGGGGGGGCCGAGCAGTACTTC
NA	TRBV7-8	TRBJ1-5	NA	CASSLTRGANQPQHF	TGTGCCAGCAGCTTAACCCGGGGGGCCAATCAGCCCCAGCATTTT
NA	TRBV5-1	TRBJ1-3	NA	CASSLAREGSGNTIYF	TGCGCCAGCAGCTTGGCCAGGGAAGGCTCTGGAAACACCATATATTTT
NA	TRBV4-1	TRBJ1-1	TRBD1	CASSQSKGANTEAFF	TGCGCCAGCAGCCAATCCAAGGGGGCAAACACTGAAGCTTTCTTT
NA	TRBV5-1	TRBJ1-1	NA	CASSLAGDLRSVEAFF	TGCGCCAGCAGCTTGGCCGGGGACTTAAGATCGGTGGAAGCTTTCTTT
once	TRBV5-4	TRBJ1-3	NA	CASSLGGQNHGNTIYF	TGTGCCAGCAGCTTGGGGGGCCAAAACCACGGAAACACCATATATTTT
NA	TRBV6-5	TRBJ2-7	TRBD2	CASSRTSGGYYEQYF	TGTGCCAGCAGCCGGACTAGCGGGGGCTATTACGAGCAGTACTTC
once	TRBV4-1	TRBJ1-1	TRBD1	CASSQVEGATEAFF	TGCGCCAGCAGCCAAGTAGAGGGGGCAACTGAAGCTTTCTTT
NA	TRBV19	TRBJ1-2	NA	CASSMGSHGYTF	TGTGCCAGTAGTATGGGCAGTCATGGCTACACCTTC
NA	TRBV2	TRBJ2-3	NA	CASSQGGASGHTQYF	TGTGCCAGCAGCCAAGGTGGGGCTTCGGGGCATACGCAGTATTTT
NA	TRBV15	TRBJ2-7	NA	CATSTGGGLGDYEQYF	TGTGCCACCAGCACCGGAGGGGGTTTAGGGGACTACGAGCAGTACTTC
NA	TRBV5-4	TRBJ1-2	NA	CASSLAKERYGYTF	TGTGCCAGCAGCTTGGCCAAAGAGAGATATGGCTACACCTTC